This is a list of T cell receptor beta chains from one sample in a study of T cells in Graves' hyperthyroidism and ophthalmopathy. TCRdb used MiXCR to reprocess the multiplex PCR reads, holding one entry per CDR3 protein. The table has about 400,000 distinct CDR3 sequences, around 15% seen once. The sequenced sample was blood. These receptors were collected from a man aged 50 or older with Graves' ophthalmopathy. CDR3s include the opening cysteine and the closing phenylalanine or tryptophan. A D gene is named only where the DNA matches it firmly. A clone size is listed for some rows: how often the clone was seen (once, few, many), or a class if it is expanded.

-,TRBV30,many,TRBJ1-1,TGTGCCTGGAGCTTCCTATTGGGAGGCACTGAAGCTTTCTTT,CAWSFLLGGTEAFF
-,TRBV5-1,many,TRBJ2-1,TGCGCCAGCAGCTTGTCTAGCCGCTCCTACAATGAGCAGTTCTTC,CASSLSSRSYNEQFF
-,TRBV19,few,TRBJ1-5,TGTGCCAGTAGTATAGTCGGGAGAAATCAGCCCCAGCATTTT,CASSIVGRNQPQHF
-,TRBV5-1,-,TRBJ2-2,TGCGCCAGCAGCTCCACTCATCTGGGGGCTGAGACCGGGGAGCTGTTTTTT,CASSSTHLGAETGELFF
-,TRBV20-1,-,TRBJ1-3,TGCAGTGCTTCGGCGGCCAGAAACACCATATATTTT,CSASAARNTIYF
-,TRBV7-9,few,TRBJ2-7,TGTGCCAGCAGCTTAATGTCCAGCTCCTACGAGCAGTACTTC,CASSLMSSSYEQYF
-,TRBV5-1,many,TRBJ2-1,TGCGCCAGCAGCTTGGGGCAGGTTGACTACAATGAGCAGTTCTTC,CASSLGQVDYNEQFF
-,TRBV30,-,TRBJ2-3,TGTGCCTGGAGTGTCGGGCGCAGGGATACGCAGTATTTT,CAWSVGRRDTQYF
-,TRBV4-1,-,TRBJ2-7,TGCGCCAGCAGCCAAGGGGGCGGACCCTACGAGCAGTACTTC,CASSQGGGPYEQYF
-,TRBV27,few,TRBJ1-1,TGTGCCAGCCTCTCGGGCGGCGAAGCTTTCTTT,CASLSGGEAFF
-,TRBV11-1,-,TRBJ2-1,TGTGCCAGCAGCTTAGTGGTGACGCCGGGCTACGAGCAGTTCTTC,CASSLVVTPGYEQFF
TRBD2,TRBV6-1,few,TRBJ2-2,TGTGCCAGCAGTGAAAGAGCGGGAGTTACCGGGGAGCTGTTTTTT,CASSERAGVTGELFF
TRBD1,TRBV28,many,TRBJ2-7,TGTGCCAGCAGTTTAGTCGCGCAGGGGGTTGGCGAGCAGTACTTC,CASSLVAQGVGEQYF
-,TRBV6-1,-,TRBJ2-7,TGTGCCAGCAGTGAATCCCCAGGGAGATACGAGCAGTACTTC,CASSESPGRYEQYF
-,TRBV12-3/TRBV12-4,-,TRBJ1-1,TGTGCCAGCAGTTGGGTCGGGAGAAACACTGAAGCTTTCTTT,CASSWVGRNTEAFF
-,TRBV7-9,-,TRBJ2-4,TGTGCCAGCAGCTTAGGGAAAAACATTCAGTACTTC,CASSLGKNIQYF
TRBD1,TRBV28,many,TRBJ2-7,TGTGCCAGCAGGACAGGGGGCAAGGCCTACGAGCAGTACTTC,CASRTGGKAYEQYF
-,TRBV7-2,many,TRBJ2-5,TGTGCCAGCAGCTTAGAAGGACCCCGACGCGGGACCCAGTACTTC,CASSLEGPRRGTQYF
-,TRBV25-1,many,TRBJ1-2,TGTGCCAGCAGTGCATCAGGGTTTGCATATGGCTACACCTTC,CASSASGFAYGYTF
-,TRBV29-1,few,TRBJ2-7,TGCAGCGTTGCGACAGACGCCTACGAGCAGTACTTC,CSVATDAYEQYF
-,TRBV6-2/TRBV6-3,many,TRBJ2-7,TGTGCCAGCAGTTACCCGGCTACCTACGAGCAGTACTTC,CASSYPATYEQYF
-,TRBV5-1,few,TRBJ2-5,TGCGCCAGCAGCCGCGACCACCAAGAGACCCAGTACTTC,CASSRDHQETQYF